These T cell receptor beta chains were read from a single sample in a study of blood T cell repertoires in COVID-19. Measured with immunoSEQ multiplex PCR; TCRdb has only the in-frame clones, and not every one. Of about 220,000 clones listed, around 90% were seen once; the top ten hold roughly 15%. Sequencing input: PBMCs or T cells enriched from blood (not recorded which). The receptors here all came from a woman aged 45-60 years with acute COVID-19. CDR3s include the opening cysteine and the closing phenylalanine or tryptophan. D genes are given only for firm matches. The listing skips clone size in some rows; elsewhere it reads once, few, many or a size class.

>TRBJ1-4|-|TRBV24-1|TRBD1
TGTGCCACGCGGGACAGCCATAATGAAAAACTGTTTTTT
CATRDSHNEKLFF
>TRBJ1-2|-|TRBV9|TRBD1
TGTGCCAGCAGCGGCCTCCTCAAACAGGGGTTCAACTATGGCTACACCTTC
CASSGLLKQGFNYGYTF
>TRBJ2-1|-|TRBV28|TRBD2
TGTGCCAGCAGCTCCCCCGCTAGCGGGAGTTTGAATGAGCAGTTCTTC
CASSSPASGSLNEQFF
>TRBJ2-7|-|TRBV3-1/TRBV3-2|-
TGTGCCAGCAGTCCGGACTCCCTGGGAAGGCAGTACTTC
CASSPDSLGRQYF
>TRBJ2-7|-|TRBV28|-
TGTGCCAGCAGTTCAACCCCGGCGGGGTCCTACGAGCAGTACTTC
CASSSTPAGSYEQYF
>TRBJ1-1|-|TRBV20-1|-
TGCAGTGAGGGGGTGGGGACTGAAGCTTTCTTT
CSEGVGTEAFF
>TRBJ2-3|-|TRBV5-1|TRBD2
TGCGCCAGCGGAAATAGCGGGACCAATTCAGATACGCAGTATTTT
CASGNSGTNSDTQYF
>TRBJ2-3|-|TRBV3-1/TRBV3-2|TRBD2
TGTGCCAGCAGCCAATGGCCCGGCGGACTAGTAGCAGATACGCAGTATTTT
CASSQWPGGLVADTQYF
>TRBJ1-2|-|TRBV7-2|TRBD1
TGTGCCAGCAGCTTACGGGGGACAGGGGGCTACACCTTC
CASSLRGTGGYTF
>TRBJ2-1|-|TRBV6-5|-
TGTGCCAGCACCTGGACTACCTACAATGAGCAGTTCTTC
CASTWTTYNEQFF
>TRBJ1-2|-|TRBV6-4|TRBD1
TGTGCCAGCAGTGACTCGGAGTCCGGACAGGGGGCTGGTGGCTACACCTTC
CASSDSESGQGAGGYTF
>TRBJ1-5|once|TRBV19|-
TGTGCCAGTAGTATAGGGGGGGGAAGCAATCAGCCCCAGCATTTT
CASSIGGGSNQPQHF
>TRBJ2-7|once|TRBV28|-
TGTGCCAGCAGTTCATCGTTGCGGGCGCAGTACTTC
CASSSSLRAQYF
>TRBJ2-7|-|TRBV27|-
TGTGCCAGCAGTGAGACTCCTCCCTACGAGCAGTACTTC
CASSETPPYEQYF
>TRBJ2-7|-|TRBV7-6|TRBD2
TGTGCCAGCAGCTTAGTCGCTAGCGGGCCCAGCTACGAGCAGTACTTC
CASSLVASGPSYEQYF
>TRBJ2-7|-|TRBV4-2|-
TGTGCCAGCAGCCCGGCACAGGTAACCTACGAGCAGTACTTC
CASSPAQVTYEQYF
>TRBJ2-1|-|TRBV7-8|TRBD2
TGTGCCAGCAGCTTAGGTGTAGGACTAGCGGGAGAGGGTTTGGTTACGGATGAGCAGTTCTTC
CASSLGVGLAGEGLVTDEQFF
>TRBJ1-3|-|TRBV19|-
TGTGCCAGTAGTACCGACACATCTGGAAACACCATATATTTT
CASSTDTSGNTIYF
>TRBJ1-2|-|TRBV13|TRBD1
TGTGCCAGCAGCTTCGGGACAGGGAATAACTATGGCTACACCTTC
CASSFGTGNNYGYTF
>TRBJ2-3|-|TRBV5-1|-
TGCGCCAGCATAGGGGGAAACACAGATACGCAGTATTTT
CASIGGNTDTQYF
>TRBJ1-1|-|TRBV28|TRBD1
TGTGCCAGCAGTTTATGGGGACAGGGAAGGTCTGAAGCTTTCTTT
CASSLWGQGRSEAFF
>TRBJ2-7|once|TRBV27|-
TGTGCCAGCAGTTTACAGGGGCCGATGGACGAGCAGTACTTC
CASSLQGPMDEQYF
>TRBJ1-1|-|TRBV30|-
TGTGCCTGGAATCGGGGGGAGACTGAAGCTTTCTTT
CAWNRGETEAFF
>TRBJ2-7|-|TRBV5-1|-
TGCGCCAGCAGCTTGGAACTCTCCTACGAGCAGTACTTC
CASSLELSYEQYF
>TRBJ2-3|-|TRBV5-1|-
TGCGCCAGCAGCTTGACAGGCCTCACAGATACGCAGTATTTT
CASSLTGLTDTQYF
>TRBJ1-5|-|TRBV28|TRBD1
TGTGCCGTAACACTGGCCTCCGGACAGGGTGAGGGTCAGCCCCAGCATTTT
CAVTLASGQGEGQPQHF
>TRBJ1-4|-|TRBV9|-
TGTGCCAGCAGCCCATATCCAACAGGGTCCGGTGAAAAACTGTTTTTT
CASSPYPTGSGEKLFF
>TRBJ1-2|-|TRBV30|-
TGTGCCTGGAGTGGGAGCTACTATGGCTACACCTTC
CAWSGSYYGYTF
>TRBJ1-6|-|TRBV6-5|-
TGTGCCAGCACGGAGGACGGTAATTCACCCCTCCACTTT
CASTEDGNSPLHF
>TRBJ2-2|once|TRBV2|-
TGTGCCAGCAGCGCCCTGAGCCTGAACACCGGGGAGCTGTTTTTT
CASSALSLNTGELFF
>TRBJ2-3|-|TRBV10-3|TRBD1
TGTGCCATCAGGCAGCCGGGACAGGGGGCAGATACGCAGTATTTT
CAIRQPGQGADTQYF
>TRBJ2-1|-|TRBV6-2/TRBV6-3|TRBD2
TGTGCCAGCAGTTACCGGCCGATAGCGGGAGGATCGTGGTGGGAGCAGTTCTTC
CASSYRPIAGGSWWEQFF
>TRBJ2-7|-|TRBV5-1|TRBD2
TGCGCCAGCAGCTTGGGGGCGGGAGCTCGAGAGCAGTACTTC
CASSLGAGAREQYF
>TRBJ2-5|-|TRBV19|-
TGTGCCAGTAGTATCCGGGTTCAAGAGACCCAGTACTTC
CASSIRVQETQYF
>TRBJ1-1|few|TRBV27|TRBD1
TGTGCCAGCAGTCCGAAAAAGTCCGGGACAGCTGTCCTCGTTGCTGAAGCTTTCTTT
CASSPKKSGTAVLVAEAFF
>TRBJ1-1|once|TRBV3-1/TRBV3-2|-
TGTGCCAGCAGCCAAGATAAGGGGAGGGCTGAAGCTTTCTTT
CASSQDKGRAEAFF
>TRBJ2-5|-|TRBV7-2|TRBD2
TGTGCCAGCAGCCCCGGGACTAGAGGATACTTC
CASSPGTRGYF
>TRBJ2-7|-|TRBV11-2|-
TGTGCCAGCAGCTTAGCCGGGACTGACGCCTACGAGCAGTACTTC
CASSLAGTDAYEQYF
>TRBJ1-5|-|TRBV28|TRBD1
TGTGCCAGCAGTCCACAGGGGAGCAATCAGCCCCAGCATTTT
CASSPQGSNQPQHF
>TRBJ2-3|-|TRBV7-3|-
TGTGCCAGCAGCGGGGGCTCAGGTGGGGATACGCAGTATTTT
CASSGGSGGDTQYF
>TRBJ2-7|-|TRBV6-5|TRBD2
TGTGCCAGCAGTTATTCTGCGGGAGGGACCTCCTACGAGCAGTACTTC
CASSYSAGGTSYEQYF
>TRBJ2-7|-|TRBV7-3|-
TGTGCCAGCAGCTTGTCATCACAGGGCTTGGGGGAGCAGTACTTC
CASSLSSQGLGEQYF
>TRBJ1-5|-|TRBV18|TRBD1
TGTGCCAGCTCACCCCTACAGGGGGACCAGCCCCAGCATTTT
CASSPLQGDQPQHF
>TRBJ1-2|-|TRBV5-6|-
TGTGCCAGCACCGCGACCAACTCCAGGGATGGCTACACCTTC
CASTATNSRDGYTF
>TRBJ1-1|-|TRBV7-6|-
TGTGCCAGCAGCCTTCCAACAGAAAACACTGAAGCTTTCTTT
CASSLPTENTEAFF
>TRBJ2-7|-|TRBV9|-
TGTGCCAGCAGCGCCACCCCCAGGCAGGGCCACGAGCAGTACTTC
CASSATPRQGHEQYF
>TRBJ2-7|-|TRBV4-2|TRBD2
TGTGCCAGCAGCTCCCGGACTAGCTACGAGCAGTACTTC
CASSSRTSYEQYF
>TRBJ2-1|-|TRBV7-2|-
TGTGCCAGCAGCTTAAGGTCTAGCTACAATGAGCAGTTCTTC
CASSLRSSYNEQFF
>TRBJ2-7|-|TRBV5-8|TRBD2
TGTGCCAGCAGCCCGGGGGGGCCTGCGGGACAGTACTTC
CASSPGGPAGQYF
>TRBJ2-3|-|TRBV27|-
TGTGCCAGCAGGAGGAGGTATACGCAGTATTTT
CASRRRYTQYF
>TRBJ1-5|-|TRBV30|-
TGTGCCTGGAGGGGTACAGGCGAAGGCAATCAGCCCCAGCATTTT
CAWRGTGEGNQPQHF
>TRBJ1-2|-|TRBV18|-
TGTGCCAGCTCACCCGACAGATGGGGCTACACCTTC
CASSPDRWGYTF